This T cell receptor (beta chain) was captured in a study of T cells after posttransplantation cyclophosphamide. Broader study findings: Recipient CMV seropositivity and CMV reactivation strongly tracked TRB clonality. Blood and skin or GI T cell repertoires showed limited TRB overlap. Later blood repertoires were often dominated by clones from the donor CD8+ memory compartment.

This clone was recorded many times. The antigen is undetermined. On the day of bone marrow donation, the related graft donor provided peripheral blood. The method was immunoSEQ multiplex PCR; TCRdb's version includes in-frame clones alone and lacks a portion of them. In total the sample includes tens of thousands of clones, none of them seen once. V was clipped by 3 bases and J by 2 bases, with 12 bases between them. Germline V gene lookup returns CDR1 SGDLS and CDR2 YYNGEE. The CDR3 is made up of 15 amino acids. The chain carries TRBV9 and TRBJ1-3; TRBD1 is a possible D gene (5 bases). The origin of this receptor is a man in his forties or fifties in good health, CMV-negative, and a related stem cell transplant donor. The sequenced sample consisted of PBMCs. Written as DNA, the CDR3 is TGTGCCAGCAGCGGCAGGCTAGGGGCTGGAAACACCATATATTTT. It codes for CASSGRLGAGNTIYF.